These T cell receptor beta chains were read from a single sample in a study of T-cell memory formation after mild COVID-19. Each CDR3 protein is one row after TCRdb ran MiXCR on the 5' RACE reads. The sample contains 190,000 or so distinct CDR3 sequences, about 11% of which appear only once. Sequenced: PBMCs or a T cell subset sorted from them (not recorded which). These TCRs come from a man aged 18 to 35 who had mild COVID-19 (a few samples of this study predate the infection). Cell type and time point are not known. CDR3s include the opening cysteine and the closing phenylalanine or tryptophan. A D gene is named only where the DNA matches it firmly. Clone sizes are given selectively: once, few, many, or a class where the clone is expanded.

clone_size	cdr3_length	v_call	j_call	d_call	cdr3_aa	cdr3_nt
NA	13	TRBV2	TRBJ2-7	TRBD1	CASSRDREDEQYF	TGTGCCAGCAGTCGGGACAGGGAAGACGAGCAGTACTTC
NA	12	TRBV7-2	TRBJ1-2	NA	CASSLVGSDYTF	TGTGCCAGCAGCTTAGTCGGGTCTGACTACACCTTC
NA	14	TRBV5-5	TRBJ1-2	NA	CASSLSTTNYGYTF	TGTGCCAGCAGCTTGTCCACAACAAACTATGGCTACACCTTC
once	15	TRBV14	TRBJ1-5	TRBD1	CASRDRGRSNQPQHF	TGTGCCAGCAGAGACAGGGGTCGGAGCAATCAGCCCCAGCATTTT
NA	13	TRBV15	TRBJ2-7	TRBD1	CATTDRGLYEQYF	TGTGCCACCACGGACAGGGGTCTGTACGAGCAGTACTTC
few	13	TRBV7-9	TRBJ2-3	NA	CASSNNGLGTQYF	TGTGCCAGCAGCAACAATGGGCTGGGCACGCAGTATTTT
NA	14	TRBV7-2	TRBJ2-3	TRBD2	CASSGGGSGDTQYF	TGTGCCAGCAGTGGGGGGGGTAGCGGGGATACGCAGTATTTT
NA	14	TRBV6-2/TRBV6-3	TRBJ1-2	NA	CASSQRWTIHGYTF	TGTGCCAGCAGTCAGCGATGGACAATCCATGGCTACACCTTC
NA	16	TRBV6-4	TRBJ1-1	TRBD1	CASRTQDRQGNTEAFF	TGTGCCAGCAGGACCCAGGACAGGCAGGGGAACACTGAAGCTTTCTTT
few	15	TRBV5-1	TRBJ2-2	TRBD1	CASYRRTGTTGELFF	TGCGCCAGCTATCGTCGGACAGGGACCACCGGGGAGCTGTTTTTT
medium-sized	15	TRBV10-3	TRBJ2-3	NA	CAISDPGTRTDTQYF	TGTGCCATCAGTGACCCCGGGACCCGAACAGATACGCAGTATTTT
NA	17	TRBV7-9	TRBJ2-3	TRBD2	CASSSTSGGPSTDTQYF	TGTGCCAGCAGCTCGACTAGCGGGGGGCCGAGCACAGATACGCAGTATTTT
NA	11	TRBV28	TRBJ1-3	NA	CGASSGNTIYF	TGTGGGGCCTCTTCTGGAAACACCATATATTTT
NA	17	TRBV20-1	TRBJ2-5	NA	CSARDGLTTTNQETQYF	TGCAGTGCTAGAGACGGGTTGACTACAACCAATCAAGAGACCCAGTACTTC
few	15	TRBV9	TRBJ1-3	NA	CASSVGVFTGNTIYF	TGTGCCAGCAGCGTAGGGGTATTTACTGGAAACACCATATATTTT
few	18	TRBV6-1	TRBJ1-2	NA	CASSPWGYGVPTLSGYTF	TGTGCCAGCAGTCCGTGGGGGTACGGGGTACCGACTTTATCCGGCTACACCTTC
few	14	TRBV5-4	TRBJ2-3	NA	CASSLKAGPDTQYF	TGTGCCAGCAGCTTGAAGGCAGGGCCAGATACGCAGTATTTT
many	12	TRBV10-3	TRBJ1-2	TRBD1	CAILQGASGYTF	TGTGCCATCCTACAGGGGGCAAGTGGCTACACCTTC
few	11	TRBV12-3/TRBV12-4	TRBJ1-1	NA	CASFSGIEAFF	TGTGCCAGTTTTTCAGGGATCGAAGCTTTCTTT
few	14	TRBV20-1	TRBJ2-7	NA	CSAKRDGDSYEQYF	TGCAGTGCCAAACGGGACGGGGACTCCTACGAGCAGTACTTC
NA	19	TRBV7-9	TRBJ2-3	TRBD2	CASSFAIPTSGGATDTQYF	TGTGCCAGCAGCTTTGCCATCCCGACTAGCGGGGGGGCAACAGATACGCAGTATTTT
NA	15	TRBV7-9	TRBJ1-1	NA	CASSLASGWNTEAFF	TGTGCCAGCAGCTTAGCCTCCGGGTGGAACACTGAAGCTTTCTTT
many	15	TRBV18	TRBJ1-1	NA	CASSPQGEPHTEAFF	TGTGCCAGCTCACCACAAGGGGAACCCCACACTGAAGCTTTCTTT
NA	15	TRBV7-2	TRBJ2-1	NA	CASSLPGSRYNEQFF	TGTGCCAGCAGCTTACCCGGGTCTCGATACAATGAGCAGTTCTTC
few	13	TRBV25-1	TRBJ2-5	NA	CASSEGATETQYF	TGTGCCAGCAGTGAGGGGGCTACGGAGACCCAGTACTTC
NA	15	TRBV20-1	TRBJ2-5	TRBD2	CSARSQRGPQETQYF	TGCAGTGCTAGGAGCCAGCGGGGCCCTCAAGAGACCCAGTACTTC
NA	15	TRBV7-3	TRBJ2-2	NA	CASSVGQGSTGELFF	TGTGCCAGCAGCGTGGGTCAGGGAAGCACCGGGGAGCTGTTTTTT
many	15	TRBV28	TRBJ2-4	TRBD2	CASSLMGTRDNIQYF	TGTGCCAGCAGTTTGATGGGGACTAGAGATAACATTCAGTACTTC
NA	15	TRBV7-2	TRBJ1-2	NA	CASSHNWGNDYGYTF	TGTGCCAGCAGTCATAACTGGGGTAACGACTATGGCTACACCTTC
NA	14	TRBV20-1	TRBJ1-5	TRBD1	CSAKTTGVGQPQHF	TGCAGTGCTAAGACTACAGGGGTGGGTCAGCCCCAGCATTTT
NA	16	TRBV6-6	TRBJ2-1	NA	CASSYPRGHPNNEQFF	TGTGCCAGCAGTTACCCAAGAGGACACCCCAACAATGAGCAGTTCTTC
few	13	TRBV12-3/TRBV12-4	TRBJ1-1	NA	CASSLEASTEAFF	TGTGCCAGCAGTTTGGAGGCCAGTACCGAAGCTTTCTTT
few	17	TRBV4-1	TRBJ2-2	NA	CASSRRPARGRTGELFF	TGCGCCAGCAGCCGCCGACCCGCCCGGGGGAGGACCGGGGAGCTGTTTTTT
few	14	TRBV5-1	TRBJ1-3	NA	CASSSDGRGNTIYF	TGCGCCAGCAGCTCGGACGGCCGTGGAAACACCATATATTTT
NA	19	TRBV4-1	TRBJ2-1	TRBD2	CASSQDKASGRGRDNEQFF	TGCGCCAGCAGCCAAGATAAGGCTAGCGGGCGGGGGAGAGACAATGAGCAGTTCTTC
NA	14	TRBV18	TRBJ2-5	NA	CASSPWAGGETQYF	TGTGCCAGCTCACCTTGGGCGGGCGGAGAGACCCAGTACTTC
few	15	TRBV7-2	TRBJ1-2	NA	CASSLAGEGNYGYTF	TGTGCCAGCAGCTTAGCCGGCGAGGGTAACTATGGCTACACCTTC